Listed here are 24 T cell receptor beta chains from one sample, sequenced in a study of shared clonotypes between healthy human individuals. Produced via immunoSEQ multiplex PCR; TCRdb's table is partial and in-frame only. The table records roughly 520,000 clones, 90% to 96% of them present only once. The sample consisted of naive CD4+ T cells sorted from blood. The subset: CD45RA+ positively selected. The receptors originated from a woman aged 25 to 39 in good health.

This CDR3 reads CASSFLGLAGAAYEQYF. CDR3 in DNA: TGTGCCAGCAGTTTTTTGGGGCTAGCGGGAGCGGCCTACGAGCAGTACTTC. The V call is TRBV28, the J call TRBJ2-7; TRBD2 matches 10 bases. Germline V lookup: CDR1 MDHEN, CDR2 SYDVKM. This CDR3 comprises 17 residues. Losses at the gene ends were 3 bases for V and 2 bases for J; bases not matched to a gene: 10.

The gene calls are TRBV5-1 and TRBJ2-3; 7 bases line up with TRBD1. The V gene's germline CDR1 is SGHRS and CDR2 YFSETQ. The CDR3 loop spans 14 amino acids. The V segment lost 3 bases and the J segment 2 bases; nucleotides outside the gene matches: 3. The CDR3 spells CASSSGQDTDTQYF. The DNA of the CDR3 is TGCGCCAGCAGCTCTGGACAGGACACAGATACGCAGTATTTT.

The chain has TRBV10-3 and TRBJ1-4; D perhaps matches TRBD1 (5 bases). The CDR3 runs 14 residues. Between the trimmed V and J ends, which lost 7 bases and 8 bases, there was a span of 17 bases. CDR1 is ENHRY, CDR2 SYGVKD, per germline. DNA of the CDR3: TGTGCCATCAATCCGGGTGGGGCAGGGGAAAAACTGTTTTTT. Protein sequence: CAINPGGAGEKLFF.

The chain carries TRBV6-6 and TRBJ2-1; the D call may be TRBD1 or TRBD2 (6 bases each). Between the trimmed V and J ends, which lost 4 bases and 10 bases, there was a span of 17 bases. This CDR3 comprises 14 residues. The germline V gene encodes CDR1 MNHNY and CDR2 SVGAGI (reference sequence). The CDR3 DNA reads as TGTGCCAGCAGTTCCCATAGGGGGAGGAACGAGCAGTTCTTC. This encodes CASSSHRGRNEQFF.

With regard to this clone: At one end the junction does not follow the germline gene, possibly because of a read error. The chain is built from TRBV15 and TRBJ2-4; D remains ambiguous. The CDR3 extends over 13 amino acids. Germline CDR1 is LNHNV and CDR2 is YYDKDF (reference sequence). CDR3 loop: CATSRDRSRSQDF. CDR3 coding DNA: TGTGCCACCAGCAGAGATCGTAGCAGGAGTCAGGACTTC.

The chain carries TRBV7-2 and TRBJ2-7; TRBD2 is a possible D gene (6 bases). The CDR3 totals 15 residues. Germline CDR1 reads SGHTA; CDR2 reads FQGNSA. Between the trimmed V and J ends, which lost 1 base and 1 base, there was a span of 11 bases. The CDR3 is CASSLVFGGSYEQYF. CDR3 in DNA: TGTGCCAGCAGCTTAGTATTTGGGGGGTCCTACGAGCAGTACTTC.

The V call is TRBV28, the J call TRBJ2-7; possible D gene TRBD2, 6 bases. Germline loops: CDR1 MDHEN, CDR2 SYDVKM. The V and J ends lost 5 bases and 4 bases respectively, with 15 bases between them. There are 14 residues in the CDR3. As DNA, the CDR3 is TGTGCCAGCAGTACTCCGGGACTGTCGTACGAGCAGTACTTC. Translation: CASSTPGLSYEQYF. Based on the CDR3 plus reference TRBV28 and TRBJ2-7, the full variable domain is DVKVTQSSRYLVKRTGEKVFLECVQDMDHENMFWYRQDPGLGLRLIYFSYDVKMKEKGDIPEGYSVSREKKERFSLILESASTNQTSMYLCASSTPGLSYEQYFGPGTRLTVT.

The chain couples TRBV27 to TRBJ2-1; 9 bases map to TRBD1. The CDR3 runs 18 residues. CDR1 and CDR2 from the germline V gene are MNHEY and SMNVEV (reference sequence). Trimming at V came to 6 bases and at J to 10 bases, leaving 22 bases not matched to a gene. The CDR3 is CASSQGQGRGHRLDEQFF. The CDR3 nucleotides are TGTGCCAGCAGCCAGGGACAGGGCAGGGGCCACCGGTTGGACGAGCAGTTCTTC.

This sequence joins TRBV28 and TRBJ1-2; D may be TRBD1 (5 bases). Looked up from germline, CDR1 is MDHEN and CDR2 is SYDVKM. The CDR3 length is 14 residues. The V end was cut by 3 bases, the J end by 0 bases, with 8 bases between. The CDR3, as DNA: TGTGCCAGCAGTTTTAGGGGCCCTAACTATGGCTACACCTTC. Residues: CASSFRGPNYGYTF.

This chain links TRBV21-1 with TRBJ1-5; TRBD1, the table's D call, lacks a check against the DNA. TRBV21-1 counts as a pseudogene. This CDR3 spans 14 amino acids. CDR3 nucleotides: TGTGCCAGCAGCAAAGATCAGGGTGATCAGCCCCAGCATTTT. It translates to CASSKDQGDQPQHF.

The chain uses TRBV10-3 and TRBJ2-1, with D maybe TRBD2 (5 bases). The CDR3 loop spans 14 amino acids. Germline V gives CDR1 ENHRY, CDR2 SYGVKD. V lost 6 bases, J lost 0 bases, and 9 bases lay in between. CDR3: CAIREESSYNEQFF. For the CDR3, the DNA is TGTGCCATCAGGGAGGAGAGCTCCTACAATGAGCAGTTCTTC.

CDR3 DNA sequence: TGTGCCAGCAGCGTGGACGGTGGTCAAGAGACCCAGTACTTC. Translation: CASSVDGGQETQYF. V and J are TRBV2 and TRBJ2-5; D is uncertain. From germline, CDR1 is SNHLY and CDR2 FYNNEI. This CDR3 is 14 amino acids long. V dropped 6 bases and J dropped 2 bases, with 13 bases sitting between them.

This chain connects TRBV15 to TRBJ1-4; D is unresolved. CDR3 length: 13 residues. V was shortened by 2 bases and J by 5 bases, with 6 bases between the two germline ends. Germline assignment: CDR1 LNHNV and CDR2 YYDKDF (reference sequence). The CDR3 DNA reads TGTGCCACCAGCAGACGAGGGAATGAAAAACTGTTTTTT. Amino acid sequence: CATSRRGNEKLFF.

This chain uses TRBV10-3 with TRBJ2-1; D is tentatively TRBD1 or TRBD2 (5 bases each). Germline V CDR1 and CDR2: ENHRY, SYGVKD. V was pared by 3 bases and J by 7 bases, with 16 bases between. This CDR3 has 15 amino acids. The CDR3 protein is CAISDGTPRENEQFF. The CDR3 nucleotides are TGTGCCATCAGTGACGGGACCCCGCGCGAGAATGAGCAGTTCTTC.

The chain recombines TRBV28 with TRBJ1-2, with D hard to call. CDR3 length equals 12 residues. Per the germline V gene, CDR1 is MDHEN and CDR2 is SYDVKM. With 8 bases removed from V and 8 bases from J, the gap between germline ends came to 15 bases. CDR3 in DNA: TGTGCCAGCCTAGAGGTCTCGAGGGGCTACACCTTC. This codes for CASLEVSRGYTF.

The rearrangement uses TRBV11-2 and TRBJ2-4; 13 bases agree with TRBD2. Germline-derived CDR1 and CDR2 are SGHAT and FQNNGV. The CDR3 covers 18 residues. V shed 5 bases and J 0 bases; nucleotides not matched to a gene: 7. DNA for the CDR3: TGTGCCAGCAGCCAGGGGACTAGCGGGGACTTAGCCAAAAACATTCAGTACTTC. It specifies CASSQGTSGDLAKNIQYF.

The chain uses TRBV6-1 and TRBJ1-4; unclear D gene. Germline V lookup: CDR1 MNHNS, CDR2 SASEGT. V shed 5 bases and J shed 5 bases, with 15 bases lying between them. The CDR3 spans 15 residues. CDR3 nucleotides: TGTGCCAGCAGTCTCTCTGCCATGACCAATGAAAAACTGTTTTTT. It yields the protein CASSLSAMTNEKLFF.

This rearrangement joins TRBV28 to TRBJ1-2; D is uncertain. The CDR3 runs 12 residues. Germline CDR1 MDHEN, CDR2 SYDVKM. V was pared by 7 bases and J by 4 bases, with 10 bases between. The CDR3 loop reads CASKRITYGYTF. As DNA, the CDR3 is TGTGCCAGCAAAAGAATTACCTATGGCTACACCTTC.

The chain joins TRBV5-1 to TRBJ2-1, with 9 bases fitting TRBD2. CDR3 length: 14 residues. Germline V CDR1 and CDR2: SGHRS, YFSETQ. Trimming removed 0 bases from V and 6 bases from J; junction bases left unmatched: 1. The CDR3 coding sequence is TGCGCCAGCAGCTTGGTAGCGGGAGTCAATGAGCAGTTCTTC. Translating gives CASSLVAGVNEQFF.

This clone was seen only once. This chain links TRBV28 with TRBJ1-5; D is ambiguous. Trimming took 6 bases from V and 7 from J, leaving 19 bases between them. The CDR3 totals 15 residues. Looked up from germline, CDR1 is MDHEN and CDR2 is SYDVKM. DNA of the CDR3: TGTGCCAGCAGCTCCCGGACGGACGTGATACAGCCCCAGCATTTT. It yields the protein CASSSRTDVIQPQHF.

This chain uses TRBV19 with TRBJ1-1; 9 nucleotides line up with TRBD1. Germline V lookup: CDR1 LNHDA, CDR2 SQIVND (reference sequence). With V trimmed by 7 bases and J by 4 bases, 13 bases remained unmatched. There are 16 residues in the CDR3. The DNA of the CDR3 is TGTGCCAGTACTCATCGGGACAGGGCGGGGAGCACTGAAGCTTTCTTT. It codes for CASTHRDRAGSTEAFF.

The chain links TRBV19 to TRBJ1-1; tentatively, D is TRBD1 (6 bases). Germline values: CDR1 LNHDA, CDR2 SQIVND (reference sequence). Trimming left V 6 bases short and J 9 bases short, with 17 bases between. The CDR3 extends over 13 amino acids. DNA of the CDR3: TGTGCCAGTAGCGGGGGGCGTTTCGTGAAAGCTTTCTTT. Its protein product is CASSGGRFVKAFF.

The chain carries TRBV29-1 and TRBJ2-5; 14 positions agree with TRBD2. The CDR3 loop spans 13 amino acids. Germline values: CDR1 SQVTM, CDR2 ANQGSEA. V lost 6 bases, J lost 5 bases, and 2 bases stayed unmatched. The CDR3 sequence: CSVRLAGGETQYF. The CDR3 DNA is TGCAGCGTGAGACTAGCGGGAGGGGAGACCCAGTACTTC. Complete variable domain (other parts from reference TRBV29-1 and TRBJ2-5): SAVISQKPSRDICQRGTSLTIQCQVDSQVTMMFWYRQQPGQSLTLIATANQGSEATYESGFVIDKFPISRPNLTFSTLTVSNMSPEDSSIYLCSVRLAGGETQYFGPGTRLLVL.

The chain is built from TRBV11-2 and TRBJ2-7; 7 bases are a match to TRBD2. This CDR3 region has 15 residues. Germline assignment: CDR1 SGHAT and CDR2 FQNNGV. Unmatched junction bases numbered 13, after V lost 4 bases and J lost 7 bases. The CDR3 DNA is TGTGCCAGCAGCTCCCCGGGACTACCTTTGGGGGAGCAGTACTTC. This codes for CASSSPGLPLGEQYF.